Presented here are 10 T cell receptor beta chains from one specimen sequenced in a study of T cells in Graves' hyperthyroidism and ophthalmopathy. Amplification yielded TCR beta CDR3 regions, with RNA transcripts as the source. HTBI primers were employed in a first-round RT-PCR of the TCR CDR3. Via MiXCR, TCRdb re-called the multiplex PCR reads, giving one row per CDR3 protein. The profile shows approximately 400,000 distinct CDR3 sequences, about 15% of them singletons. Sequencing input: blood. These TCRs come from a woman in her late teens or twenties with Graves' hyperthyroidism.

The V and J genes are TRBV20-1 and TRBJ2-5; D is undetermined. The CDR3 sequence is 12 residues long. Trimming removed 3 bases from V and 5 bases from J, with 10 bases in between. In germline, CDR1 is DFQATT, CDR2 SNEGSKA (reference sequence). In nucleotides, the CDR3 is TGCAGTGCTAGTATTTCGTCGGAGACCCAGTACTTC. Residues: CSASISSETQYF.

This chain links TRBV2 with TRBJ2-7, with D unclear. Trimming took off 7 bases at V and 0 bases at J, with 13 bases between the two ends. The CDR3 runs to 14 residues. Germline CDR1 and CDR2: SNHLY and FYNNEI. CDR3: CASTSLSASYEQYF. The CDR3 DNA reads TGTGCCAGCACCTCATTATCAGCCTCCTACGAGCAGTACTTC.

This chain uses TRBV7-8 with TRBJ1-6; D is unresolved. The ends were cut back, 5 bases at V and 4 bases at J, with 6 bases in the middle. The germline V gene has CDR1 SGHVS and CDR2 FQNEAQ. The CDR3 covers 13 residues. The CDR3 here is CASSGLYNSPLHF. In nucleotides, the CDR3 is TGTGCCAGCAGCGGCCTTTATAATTCACCCCTCCACTTT.

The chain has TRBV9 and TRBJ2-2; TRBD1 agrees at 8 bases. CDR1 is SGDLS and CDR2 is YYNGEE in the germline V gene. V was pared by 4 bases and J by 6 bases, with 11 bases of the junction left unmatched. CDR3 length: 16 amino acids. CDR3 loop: CASSKRTGRIAGELFF. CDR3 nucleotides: TGTGCCAGCAGCAAGCGGACAGGGCGTATTGCCGGGGAGCTGTTTTTT. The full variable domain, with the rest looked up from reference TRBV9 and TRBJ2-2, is DSGVTQTPKHLITATGQRVTLRCSPRSGDLSVYWYQQSLDQGLQFLIQYYNGEERAKGNILERFSAQQFPDLHSELNLSSLELGDSALYFCASSKRTGRIAGELFFGEGSRLTVL.

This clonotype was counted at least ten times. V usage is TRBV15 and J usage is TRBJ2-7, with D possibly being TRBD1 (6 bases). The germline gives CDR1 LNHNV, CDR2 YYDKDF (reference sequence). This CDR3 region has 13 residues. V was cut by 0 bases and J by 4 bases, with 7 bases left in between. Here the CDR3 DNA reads TGTGCCACCAGCAGAGACAGGGGTTACGAGCAGTACTTC. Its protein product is CATSRDRGYEQYF.

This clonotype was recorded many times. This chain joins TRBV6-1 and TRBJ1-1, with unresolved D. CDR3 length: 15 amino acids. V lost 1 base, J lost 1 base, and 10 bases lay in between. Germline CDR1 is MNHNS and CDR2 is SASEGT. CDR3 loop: CASSEDLSGNTEAFF. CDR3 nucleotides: TGTGCCAGCAGTGAAGATTTGTCAGGGAACACTGAAGCTTTCTTT.

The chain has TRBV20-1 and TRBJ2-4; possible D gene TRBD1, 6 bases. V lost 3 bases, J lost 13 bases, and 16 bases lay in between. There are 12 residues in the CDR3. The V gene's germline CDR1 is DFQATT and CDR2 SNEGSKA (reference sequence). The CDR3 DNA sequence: TGCAGTGCTAGGGGCCGCTCAGGGGTACAGTACTTC. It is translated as CSARGRSGVQYF.

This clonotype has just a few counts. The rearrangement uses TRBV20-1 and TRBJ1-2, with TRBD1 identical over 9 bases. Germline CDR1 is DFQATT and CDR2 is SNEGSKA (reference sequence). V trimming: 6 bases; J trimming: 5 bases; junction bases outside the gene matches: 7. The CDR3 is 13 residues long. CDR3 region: CSALGTGNYGYTF. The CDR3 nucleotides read TGCAGTGCCCTAGGGACAGGGAATTATGGCTACACCTTC.

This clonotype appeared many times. The CDR3 here is CASGKGQARSYEQYF. CDR3 in DNA: TGTGCCAGCGGGAAAGGACAGGCGCGCTCCTACGAGCAGTACTTC. This rearrangement joins TRBV2 to TRBJ2-7; 7 bases align to TRBD1. The CDR3 length is 15 residues. With V trimmed by 8 bases and J by 0 bases, 10 bases remained unmatched. Germline lookup yields CDR1 SNHLY and CDR2 FYNNEI.

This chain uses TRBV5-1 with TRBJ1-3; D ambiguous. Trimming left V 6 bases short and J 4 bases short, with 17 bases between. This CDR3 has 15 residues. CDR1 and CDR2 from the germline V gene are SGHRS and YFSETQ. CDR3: CASTRGGIEGNTIYF. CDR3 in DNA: TGCGCCAGCACCAGAGGAGGGATTGAAGGAAACACCATATATTTT.